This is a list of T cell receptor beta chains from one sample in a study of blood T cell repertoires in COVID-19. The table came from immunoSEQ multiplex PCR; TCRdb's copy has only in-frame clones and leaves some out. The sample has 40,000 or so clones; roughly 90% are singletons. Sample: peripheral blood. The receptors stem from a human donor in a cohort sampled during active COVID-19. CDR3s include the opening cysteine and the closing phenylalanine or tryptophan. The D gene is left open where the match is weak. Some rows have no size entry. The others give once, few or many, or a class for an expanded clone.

TGTGCCACCAGCGCACCTAGGGACAGGGCCCGAGAGCAGTACTTC CATSAPRDRAREQYF TRBV15 NA TRBD1 TRBJ2-7
TGCGCCAGCAGCGAGGCCCAATACATGTACAATGAGCAGTTCTTC CASSEAQYMYNEQFF TRBV5-1 NA NA TRBJ2-1
TGTGCCAGCAGCCAGGACAGGTTCTATGGCTACACCTTC CASSQDRFYGYTF TRBV3-1/TRBV3-2 NA TRBD1 TRBJ1-2
TGTGCCAGCAGAGTAGCCAGGGGGGCCTACGAGCAGTACTTC CASRVARGAYEQYF TRBV6-5 NA NA TRBJ2-7
TGTGCCAGCAGCGGTGGCGGATTCAATCAGCCCCAGCATTTT CASSGGGFNQPQHF TRBV14 NA NA TRBJ1-5
TGTGCCAGCAGCCTCAACGGGGTCTCAACTAATGAAAAACTGTTTTTT CASSLNGVSTNEKLFF TRBV9 NA NA TRBJ1-4
TGTGCCAGCAGCCCCCCGTTCTGGCGGTTAACCCCCGGGGAGCTGTTTTTT CASSPPFWRLTPGELFF TRBV3-1/TRBV3-2 NA NA TRBJ2-2
TGCGCCAGCAGCCTGGCCGGGACTAATAATGAAAAACTGTTTTTT CASSLAGTNNEKLFF TRBV5-1 NA NA TRBJ1-4
TGCGCCAGCAGCGCGGACGGGCAGGGGCATCAGCCCCAGCATTTT CASSADGQGHQPQHF TRBV5-1 few NA TRBJ1-5
TGCGCCAGCAGTGAGAGCGACTATGGCTACACCTTC CASSESDYGYTF TRBV10-2 NA NA TRBJ1-2
TGTGCCAGCAGTCGAACTCCGGTCACCGGGGAGCTGTTTTTT CASSRTPVTGELFF TRBV7-2 few NA TRBJ2-2
TGTGCCAGTAGGACAGGGGCCGGGGAGCTGTTTTTT CASRTGAGELFF TRBV19 NA TRBD1 TRBJ2-2
TGTGCCACACGCATGGGAGCATCTCACGAGCAGTACTTC CATRMGASHEQYF TRBV12-3/TRBV12-4 NA NA TRBJ2-7
TGTGCCAGCAGCCAACCTGGACAGGGGAGCTACACCTTC CASSQPGQGSYTF TRBV3-1/TRBV3-2 NA TRBD1 TRBJ1-2
TGCGCCAGCAGCCAAGGAGGCGGGGAGGGCTACACCTTC CASSQGGGEGYTF TRBV4-1 NA NA TRBJ1-2
TGTGCCAGCAGTTACATGGGGACTAGGGCGGACGAGCAGTACTTC CASSYMGTRADEQYF TRBV6-5 NA TRBD2 TRBJ2-7
TGTGCCAGCAGCTCACGGACTAGCGGGGGCGAGCAGTACTTC CASSSRTSGGEQYF TRBV13 NA TRBD2 TRBJ2-7
TGTGCCAGCGTAAGGGAACTAAGGGGTTCACCCCTCCACTTT CASVRELRGSPLHF TRBV6-6 NA NA TRBJ1-6
TGTGCCGCCCAGGGACAGACAATCTCCTACGAGCAGTACTTC CAAQGQTISYEQYF TRBV30 NA TRBD1 TRBJ2-7
TGTGCCAGCAGTCAGTCTGGGGACAGGGTAGCTCAGCCCCAGCATTTT CASSQSGDRVAQPQHF TRBV7-8 few TRBD1 TRBJ1-5
TGCGCCAGCAAAGTTTCCAGCGGAAGAATCGGGGAGACCCAGTACTTC CASKVSSGRIGETQYF TRBV5-1 NA NA TRBJ2-5
TGTGCCAGCGATCAGCAGGCCACCGGGGAGCTGTTTTTT CASDQQATGELFF TRBV27 NA NA TRBJ2-2
TGTGCCAGCAACAGACAGGGGGCTATCTACGAGCAGTACTTC CASNRQGAIYEQYF TRBV6-5 NA TRBD1 TRBJ2-7
TGTGCTAGTGCCCAATCCGGCAGGGGCACTGAAGCTTTCTTT CASAQSGRGTEAFF TRBV12-5 NA NA TRBJ1-1
TGTGCCAGCAGCTCCCCGACTAAAAACACCATATATTTT CASSSPTKNTIYF TRBV7-6 NA NA TRBJ1-3
TGTGCCAGCAGCTCCCGAACAAGAACCTCTGGAAACACCATATATTTT CASSSRTRTSGNTIYF TRBV7-6 NA NA TRBJ1-3
TGTGCCAGCAGTGACGTGCCGGAGTCTGAAGCTTTCTTT CASSDVPESEAFF TRBV6-4 NA NA TRBJ1-1
TGTGCCAGCAGTTTGGGACTCGGGAGAGCAGATACGCAGTATTTT CASSLGLGRADTQYF TRBV27 NA NA TRBJ2-3
TGTGCCAGCAGCAAAAGTGACAGGGATTGTGGAAACACCATATATTTT CASSKSDRDCGNTIYF TRBV21-1 NA NA TRBJ1-3
TGTGCCAGCAGTGACTCGCCCCGGGCGGGCTCCTACAATGAGCAGTTCTTC CASSDSPRAGSYNEQFF TRBV6-4 NA NA TRBJ2-1
TGCGCCAGCAGTGTTAGGACATTGAACACTGAAGCTTTCTTT CASSVRTLNTEAFF TRBV10-2 NA NA TRBJ1-1
TGTGCCAGCAGCACCAGACAGGGGGCTAACTTCATGAACACTGAAGCTTTCTTT CASSTRQGANFMNTEAFF TRBV5-4 NA TRBD1 TRBJ1-1
TGTGCCAGCAGTGAAGCAGCGGGGGGTTACAATGAGCAGTTCTTC CASSEAAGGYNEQFF TRBV6-1 few TRBD2 TRBJ2-1